This T cell receptor beta chain was sequenced in a study of blood T cells in healthy people across ages. Each donor gave 9 to 10 milliliters of peripheral blood. Combining a sample-barcoded 5' primer with a J-beta primer mix, a second PCR ran for roughly 6 to 12 cycles. TCRdb called the 5' RACE reads again in MiXCR, with one record for every CDR3 protein. The table has 600,000 to 850,000 distinct CDR3 sequences, roughly 43% seen once; the top ten hold less than 25%. The CDR3 runs to 16 residues. V lost 5 bases, J lost 3 bases, and 10 bases stayed unmatched. The chain combines TRBV12-3 or TRBV12-4 with TRBJ1-5, with 7 positions matching TRBD1. The sample was blood. The TCR was taken from an older woman in good health. The CDR3 sequence is CASSPGTALTNQPQHF. The CDR3 nucleotides read TGTGCCAGCAGTCCCGGGACAGCTCTAACCAATCAGCCCCAGCATTTT.